This TCR beta chain is drawn from a study of shared clonotypes between healthy human individuals. On the study more broadly: Used for every donor were three CD4 naive, three CD4 memory, two CD8 naive and one CD8 memory plate.

Germline-derived CDR1 and CDR2 are LGHNT and FRNRAP. The CDR3 covers 22 residues. J lost 0 bases, V lost 2 bases, and 14 bases had no gene match. Note on this clone: No antigen is known for it.

In the original workflow: ImmunoSEQ output lacked quality scores and full-length reads, limiting matched filtering. TCRdb's copy holds only in-frame clones and misses some; the assay was immunoSEQ multiplex PCR. The V and J calls and clone size were taken over from that table, and D and trimming were inferred from the DNA. This table has a few million clones, approximately 93% appearing once. General observations from the study: Unshared clonotypes carried lower generation probabilities than those common to all four donors.

Donors included only healthy HIV-negative adults lacking recent acute infections or vaccinations. V gene TRBV12-5 combines with J gene TRBJ2-2, with 14 bases identical to TRBD2. This sequence was found in a man between 18 and 29 years old in good health. Some clones in this sample may be carry-over from other donors' samples. Sequencing was carried out using naive CD4+ T cells from PBMCs. Specified subset: CD45RA+ positively selected. CDR3 amino acids: CASGLSPLTSGRARSNTGELFF. Here the CDR3 DNA reads TGTGCTAGTGGTTTGTCCCCCCTGACTAGCGGGAGGGCCAGGTCGAACACCGGGGAGCTGTTTTTT. Supplemented by reference TRBV12-5 and TRBJ2-2, the full variable domain reads DARVTQTPRHKVTEMGQEVTMRCQPILGHNTVFWYRQTMMQGLELLAYFRNRAPLDDSGMPKDRFSAEMPDATLATLKIQPSEPRDSAVYFCASGLSPLTSGRARSNTGELFFGEGSRLTVL.